This TCR beta chain comes out of a study of cytomegalovirus exposure and HLA in healthy donors. Whole-study context: The Caucasian-associated ancestry cluster held less than 85% of around 380 genotyped donors.

The study ran its PCR with 60 Vbeta and 13 Jbeta primers. This table comes from immunoSEQ multiplex PCR, and its TCRdb copy is limited to in-frame clones, with some not included. The sample yields some 150,000 clones, around 80% seen once. A word on this clone: Its antigen remains unknown.

V lost 0 bases, J lost 3 bases, and 4 bases stayed unmatched. The germline V gene encodes CDR1 LGHNA and CDR2 YNFKEQ. The CDR3 runs to 15 residues. The study, taken as a whole, reports: Most subjects had HLA-A and HLA-B alleles reportedly predicted accurately by TCR beta sequences. Most TCRs appeared rarely, but some public TCRs recurred in many donors. No immune exposure information besides CMV serostatus was available.

Sequencing was performed on PBMCs. The receptor's source is a female donor in good health and CMV-seronegative. The genes are TRBV4-2 and TRBJ2-7, with 8 bases that match TRBD2. The CDR3 sequence: CASSQDRAGDYEQYF. CDR3 nucleotides: TGTGCCAGCAGCCAAGATAGAGCGGGGGACTACGAGCAGTACTTC.